The 32 T cell receptor beta chains below all came from one sample that was sequenced in a study of Tregs in tolerant kidney transplant recipients. Profiling relied on immunoSEQ multiplex PCR, and the TCRdb table lists in-frame clones only, not all of them. This sample's table has about 52,000 clones. The material sequenced was CD4+ T cells from blood, taken before the transplant. These receptors were collected from a human donor who received a combined kidney and bone marrow transplant.

CDR3 bases read: TGTGCCAGCTCGCCTCGACAGGGGGCAGATACG. Its protein is CASSPRQGADT. The whole CDR3 sequence is CASSPRQGADTQYF. This chain links TRBV18 with TRBJ2-3; 9 nucleotides align to TRBD1. The missing CDR3 end, 3 residues past where the read stops, is filled in from the germline J gene. V dropped 6 bases and J dropped 4; count of bases not matched to a gene: 5. The CDR3 totals 14 residues. Germline V gene sequence: CDR1 KGHSH, CDR2 LQKENI.

Points on this clone: The read ends 3 residues shy of where the CDR3 ends; the end is completed using the germline J gene. The chain joins TRBV18 to TRBJ2-6; D possibly uses TRBD1 or TRBD2 (5 bases each). CDR3 length: 17 amino acids. Germline V CDR1 and CDR2: KGHSH, LQKENI. V gave up 4 bases and J gave up 0 bases, with 13 bases separating them. The sequenced CDR3 bases are TGTGCCAGCTCACAGACGAGGGGTACCTCTGGGGCCAACGTC. Protein: CASSQTRGTSGANV. The CDR3, in full, reads CASSQTRGTSGANVLTF.

Details on this clone: The CDR3 is cut off 3 residues early in the read; its end comes from the germline J gene. V usage is TRBV5-1 and J usage is TRBJ2-5; D is unclear. The CDR3 is made up of 14 amino acids. The germline CDR1 and CDR2 sequences are SGHRS and YFSETQ. V was shortened by 0 bases and J by 7 bases, with 13 bases between the two germline ends. CDR3 protein: CASSLEPELGTQYF. Incomplete CDR3 DNA: TGCGCCAGCAGCTTGGAGCCTGAACTCGGGACC.

To note about this clone: One end of the junction is discordant with germline, which a read error may explain. Read data end 3 residues before the CDR3 end; the end is taken from the germline J gene. The chain couples TRBV29-1 to TRBJ1-1, with a weak D call TRBD1 (5 bases). The CDR3 runs 13 residues. Germline values: CDR1 SQVTM, CDR2 ANQGSEA. The CDR3 reads CSASSGGNIEAFF. CDR3 DNA (partial): TGCAGCGCCTCCTCCGGGGGGAACATTGAA.

In the case of this clone: The observed sequence ends 3 residues before the CDR3 terminus, with the missing tail filled in from the germline J gene. V and J are TRBV6-1 and TRBJ2-7, with D possibly being TRBD1 (5 bases). CDR1 is MNHNS and CDR2 is SASEGT in the germline V gene. The CDR3 length is 12 residues. Trimming removed 4 bases at V and 2 bases at J, with 6 bases between. The covered CDR3 bases are TGTGCCAGCAGTGGGGGCACCTACGAG. Amino acids: CASSGGTYE. The entire CDR3 is CASSGGTYEQYF.

Concerning this clone: The read falls 3 residues short of the CDR3 end, and the missing part is taken from the germline J gene. The chain is built from TRBV29-1 and TRBJ2-5; D perhaps matches TRBD2 (6 bases). The CDR3 totals 13 residues. The germline V gene encodes CDR1 SQVTM and CDR2 ANQGSEA. Trimming removed 7 bases from V and 2 bases from J, with 14 bases in between. The DNA read from the CDR3 is TGCAGCGGCAGGAGGGGTGGGCAAGAGACC. It encodes CSGRRGGQET. The full CDR3 is CSGRRGGQETQYF.

As regards this clone: The read terminates 3 residues before the CDR3 end, so the remaining end is supplied by the germline J gene. This chain uses TRBV5-6 with TRBJ1-5, with D tentatively TRBD1 (6 bases). Trimming cost V 5 bases and J 0 bases, with 9 bases left between them. Germline V CDR1 and CDR2: SGHDT, YYEEEE. The CDR3 length is 14 residues. CDR3 region: CASRNRASNQPQHF. CDR3 DNA (partial): TGTGCCAGCAGAAACAGGGCTAGCAATCAGCCC.

Points on this clone: The read terminates 3 residues before the CDR3 end, so the remaining end is supplied by the germline J gene. The genes are TRBV5-1 and TRBJ2-2, with no clear D. Germline CDR1 reads SGHRS; CDR2 reads YFSETQ. V was trimmed by 0 bases and J by 1 base, leaving 4 bases between them. The CDR3 is made up of 14 amino acids. The CDR3 sequence: CASSLEGNTGELFF. CDR3 DNA (partial): TGCGCCAGCAGCTTGGAGGGGAACACCGGGGAG.

Details on this clone: The read falls 3 residues short of the CDR3 end, and the missing part is taken from the germline J gene. The chain links TRBV19 to TRBJ2-7, with D perhaps being TRBD1 or TRBD2 (5 bases each). This CDR3 has 12 amino acids. V lost 4 bases to trimming and J lost 5 bases, with 9 bases between them. CDR1 LNHDA and CDR2 SQIVND come from the germline V gene (reference sequence). The part of the CDR3 DNA that was read is TGTGCCAGTAGTAACCAGGGAGACGAG. Amino acids: CASSNQGDE. The entire CDR3 protein reads CASSNQGDEQYF.

Turning to this clone: The read ends 3 residues before the CDR3 terminus; that terminus is restored from the germline J gene. The rearrangement joins TRBV6-2 or TRBV6-3 to TRBJ1-2; the match to TRBD1 covers 10 bases. Germline lookup yields CDR1 MNHEY and CDR2 SVGEGT. The CDR3 is 13 amino acids. Partial CDR3 DNA: TGTGCCAGCAACGACAGGGGGCTCGGGGGC. Translation: CASNDRGLGG. The entire CDR3 is CASNDRGLGGYTF.

CDR3 DNA, as far as it was read: TGTGCCAGCTCACCACGGGTGAAACTAGCTAATGAG. Amino acid sequence: CASSPRVKLANE. The entire CDR3 sequence reads CASSPRVKLANEQFF. The chain recombines TRBV18 with TRBJ2-1; D might be TRBD2 (6 bases). The read ends 3 residues shy of where the CDR3 ends; the end is completed using the germline J gene. There are 15 residues in the CDR3. V shed 1 base and J shed 7 bases, with 14 bases lying between them. Germline V gives CDR1 KGHSH, CDR2 LQKENI.

On this clone: The DNA ends 3 residues before the CDR3 does, and the rest of the CDR3 is filled in from the germline J gene. The rearrangement joins TRBV19 to TRBJ1-5; no clear D. Germline values: CDR1 LNHDA, CDR2 SQIVND (reference sequence). This CDR3 comprises 14 residues. The ends were cut back, 4 bases at V and 5 bases at J, with 12 bases in the middle. The DNA read from the CDR3 is TGTGCCAGTAGTAGCTTGGGCTTCGATCAGCCC. Amino acid sequence: CASSSLGFDQP. The CDR3 as a whole reads CASSSLGFDQPQHF.

Turning to this clone: The CDR3 end is not reached by the read, which stops 3 residues before it; the germline J gene fills it in. The chain combines TRBV7-2 with TRBJ1-6; D gene unclear. Trimming left V 7 bases short and J 0 bases short, with 7 bases between. CDR1 is SGHTA, CDR2 FQGNSA, per germline. CDR3 length equals 14 residues. The covered CDR3 bases are TGTGCCAGCACAACCAGCTCCTATAATTCACCC. This sequence encodes CASTTSSYNSP. The full CDR3 sequence reads CASTTSSYNSPLHF. Full variable domain (outside the CDR3, taken from reference TRBV7-2 and TRBJ1-6): GAGVSQSPSNKVTEKGKDVELRCDPISGHTALYWYRQSLGQGLEFLIYFQGNSAPDKSGLPSDRFSAERTGGSVSTLTIQRTQQEDSAVYLCASTTSSYNSPLHFGNGTRLTVT.

Of note for this clone: The CDR3 end falls 3 residues outside the read, so it is completed with the germline J gene. V usage is TRBV6-2 or TRBV6-3 and J usage is TRBJ2-1, with D perhaps TRBD1 or TRBD2 (5 bases each). Germline CDR1 is MNHEY and CDR2 is SVGEGT. The V end lost 2 bases, the J end lost 0 bases, and 8 bases lay between the germline ends. The CDR3 loop spans 15 amino acids. Incomplete CDR3 DNA: TGTGCCAGCAGTTACGCAGGGAGCTCCTACAATGAG. Translating it yields CASSYAGSSYNE. The entire CDR3 reads CASSYAGSSYNEQFF.

Notes on this clone: Read coverage stops 3 residues before the CDR3 terminus; the germline J gene supplies the remainder. The rearrangement links TRBV30 to TRBJ2-7; 7 bases line up with TRBD2. Germline V CDR1 and CDR2: GTSNPN, SVGIG (reference sequence). This CDR3 comprises 14 residues. Trimming removed 0 bases from V and 4 bases from J; junction bases left unmatched: 6. CDR3 bases read: TGTGCCTGGAGTGTACCAGCGGGAAAATACGAG. Protein: CAWSVPAGKYE. The full CDR3 is CAWSVPAGKYEQYF.

Comment on this clone: With the read ending 3 residues before the CDR3 end, the germline J gene is used to fill in that end. The J gene is TRBJ1-4, the V gene TRBV6-1; D is possibly TRBD1 (6 bases). The CDR3 consists of 15 residues. V gave up 4 bases and J gave up 8 bases, with 17 bases separating them. Per germline, CDR1 MNHNS and CDR2 SASEGT. CDR3 sequence reads: CASSGQAGLGEKLFF. The part of the CDR3 DNA that was read is TGTGCCAGCAGTGGACAGGCCGGGCTGGGGGAAAAA.

Concerning this clone: Read data end 3 residues before the CDR3 end; the end is taken from the germline J gene. V gene TRBV13 combines with J gene TRBJ2-7; D may be TRBD2 (6 bases). Trimming shortened V by 5 bases and J by 2 bases, and 13 bases separated the two germline ends. The V gene's germline CDR1 is PRHDT and CDR2 FYEKMQ (reference sequence). The CDR3 runs to 14 residues. Incomplete CDR3 DNA: TGTGCCAGCAGCAGAACCGGGACTCCCTACGAG. Its translation: CASSRTGTPYE. The whole CDR3 reads CASSRTGTPYEQYF.

The sequenced part of the CDR3 DNA is TGTGCCAGCAGTACGGACGGGGTATCTAGTGAG. Translation gives CASSTDGVSSE. The whole CDR3 region reads CASSTDGVSSEQFF. The chain couples TRBV6-2 or TRBV6-3 to TRBJ2-1, with a tentative D call TRBD2 (5 bases). The sequenced fragment ends 3 residues before the CDR3 boundary, so the rest is inferred from the germline J gene. Trimming took 5 bases from V and 9 from J, leaving 17 bases between them. The CDR3 covers 14 residues. Germline V CDR1 and CDR2: MNHEY, SVGEGT.

Comment on this clone: The CDR3 end is not reached by the read, which stops 3 residues before it; the germline J gene fills it in. V and J are TRBV20-1 and TRBJ2-3, with TRBD2 matching over 9 bases. Trimming at V came to 1 base and at J to 5 bases, leaving 4 bases not matched to a gene. The CDR3 is made up of 14 amino acids. Germline assignment: CDR1 DFQATT and CDR2 SNEGSKA (reference sequence). Partial CDR3 DNA: TGCAGTGCTAGAGTGCTAGCGGGGAGAGATACG. This translates into CSARVLAGRDT. Given in full, the CDR3 is CSARVLAGRDTQYF.

A remark on this clone: The CDR3 goes on 3 residues after the read ends, and that part is filled in from the germline J gene. The rearrangement joins TRBV10-3 to TRBJ1-2; no firm D call. Germline V gene sequence: CDR1 ENHRY, CDR2 SYGVKD. V shed 8 bases and J shed 0 bases, with 10 bases lying between them. This CDR3 has 13 amino acids. CDR3 DNA, as far as it was read: TGTGCCATCGGGTATGGGCCTAACTATGGC. Its translation is CAIGYGPNYG. The full CDR3 reads CAIGYGPNYGYTF.

Comment on this clone: Read data end 3 residues before the CDR3 end; the end is taken from the germline J gene. This chain connects TRBV12-3 or TRBV12-4 to TRBJ1-2; D is perhaps TRBD1 (5 bases). The CDR3 consists of 16 residues. The part of the CDR3 DNA that was read is TGTGCCAGCAACTCTGACAGCCTGCCCCGGTGGTGGGGC. Translation: CASNSDSLPRWWG. In full, the CDR3 reads CASNSDSLPRWWGYTF.

Points on this clone: Read sequence stops 3 residues before the CDR3 end, and the germline J gene provides the missing end. The chain carries TRBV7-9 and TRBJ1-2, with D possibly matching TRBD1 (6 bases). The CDR3 runs 14 residues. In germline, CDR1 is SEHNR, CDR2 FQNEAQ (reference sequence). Trimming took off 3 bases at V and 5 bases at J, with 13 bases between the two ends. CDR3 bases read: TGTGCCAGCAGCTTTACAGGGTTGGCTTATGGC. This encodes CASSFTGLAYG. The full CDR3 reads CASSFTGLAYGYTF.

As for this clone: The read terminates 3 residues before the CDR3 end, so the remaining end is supplied by the germline J gene. The chain uses TRBV19 and TRBJ1-2; 10 bases agree with TRBD1. Trimming took 5 bases from V and 4 from J; bases not matched to a gene: 10. Germline V gene data show CDR1 as LNHDA and CDR2 as SQIVND (reference sequence). The CDR3 has 16 amino acids. Partial CDR3 DNA: TGTGCCAGTAGTTTTACCGGGACAGGGGAACCCTATGGC. Its translation: CASSFTGTGEPYG. The full CDR3 is CASSFTGTGEPYGYTF.

Concerning this clone itself: Coverage ceases 3 residues before the CDR3 finishes, and the germline J gene fills in the end. This chain uses TRBV18 with TRBJ2-3; 8 nucleotides agree with TRBD2. Germline values: CDR1 KGHSH, CDR2 LQKENI. The V segment lost 3 bases and the J segment 2 bases; nucleotides outside the gene matches: 10. The CDR3 runs 17 residues. The CDR3 bases that were read are TGTGCCAGCTCACCCCGGCCCGGGGGGGCATTCACAGATACG. This sequence encodes CASSPRPGGAFTDT. The full-length CDR3 reads as CASSPRPGGAFTDTQYF.

Remarks on this clone: The read stops 3 residues short of the end of the CDR3; the missing end is completed from the germline J gene. The V and J genes are TRBV30 and TRBJ2-1, with 10 bases identical to TRBD2. Per the germline V gene, CDR1 is GTSNPN and CDR2 is SVGIG (reference sequence). This CDR3 is built from 14 residues. V lost 4 bases to trimming and J lost 3 bases; unmatched junction nucleotides: 3. The covered CDR3 bases are TGTGCCTGGAAGGGGACTAGCGTCTACAATGAG. Encoded protein: CAWKGTSVYNE. The whole CDR3 sequence is CAWKGTSVYNEQFF. Combining the CDR3 with reference TRBV30 and TRBJ2-1 gives the whole variable domain SQTIHQWPATLVQPVGSPLSLECTVEGTSNPNLYWYRQAAGRGLQLLFYSVGIGQISSEVPQNLSASRPQDRQFILSSKKLLLSDSGFYLCAWKGTSVYNEQFFGPGTRLTVL.

To note about this clone: One end of the junction varies from germline; a read error may be responsible. The chain's CDR3 is CASSPPGQAQGTQYF. The CDR3 DNA, read in part, is TGTGCCAGCTCACCACCGGGACAGGCCCAAGGGACC. The rearrangement uses TRBV18 and TRBJ2-5; 8 bases are a match to TRBD1. The read ends 3 residues shy of where the CDR3 ends; the end is completed using the germline J gene. The CDR3 spans 15 residues. Germline loops: CDR1 KGHSH, CDR2 LQKENI.

Comments on this clone: From the germline J gene comes the end of the CDR3, since the read stops 3 residues before it. The V gene is TRBV20-1, the J gene TRBJ1-2; D remains ambiguous. This CDR3 comprises 15 residues. CDR1 and CDR2 (germline): DFQATT, SNEGSKA (reference sequence). The V and J ends lost 1 base and 4 bases respectively, with 16 bases between them. The CDR3 bases that were read are TGCAGTGCTAGAGTGCACGGACTGCGAGTCTATGGC. Protein sequence: CSARVHGLRVYG. The CDR3, in full, reads CSARVHGLRVYGYTF.

Points on this clone: The missing CDR3 end, 3 residues past where the read stops, is filled in from the germline J gene. The chain joins TRBV6-1 to TRBJ2-3, with D tentatively TRBD1 (6 bases). Trimming took off 2 bases at V and 3 bases at J, with 9 bases between the two ends. CDR3 length equals 14 residues. Germline CDR1 and CDR2: MNHNS and SASEGT. The CDR3 spells CASSERGWTDTQYF. Partial CDR3 DNA: TGTGCCAGCAGTGAAAGGGGGTGGACAGATACG.

The CDR3 spells CASSSGGGRTEAFF. The covered CDR3 bases are TGTGCCAGCAGCTCAGGCGGGGGTAGAACTGAA. The chain links TRBV7-9 to TRBJ1-1, with D possibly matching TRBD1 (5 bases). The read falls 3 residues short of the CDR3 end, and the missing part is taken from the germline J gene. Germline CDR1 reads SEHNR; CDR2 reads FQNEAQ (reference sequence). The V and J ends lost 4 bases and 5 bases respectively, with 14 bases between them. This CDR3 region has 14 residues.

The covered CDR3 bases are TGTGCCAGCAGGAACAAGGGGGAAGAAGAGACC. This encodes CASRNKGEEET. The entire CDR3 protein is CASRNKGEEETQYF. The chain uses TRBV5-4 and TRBJ2-5, with TRBD1 as a possible D gene (6 bases). The missing CDR3 end, 3 residues past where the read stops, is filled in from the germline J gene. Germline CDR1 reads SGHNT; CDR2 reads YYREEE (reference sequence). CDR3 length equals 14 residues. V shed 5 bases and J shed 3 bases, with 14 bases lying between them.

In regard to this clone: The sequence runs out 3 residues before the end of the CDR3; the remainder is reconstructed from the germline J gene. J is TRBJ2-3 and V is TRBV10-3; TRBD2 aligns across 8 bases. V lost 5 bases, J lost 4 bases, and 11 bases stayed unmatched. CDR3 length: 16 amino acids. In germline, CDR1 is ENHRY, CDR2 SYGVKD. The CDR3 spells CAISTSGPKDADTQYF. The covered CDR3 bases are TGTGCCATCAGTACTAGCGGCCCCAAAGACGCAGATACG.

A remark on this clone: The DNA ends 3 residues before the CDR3 does, and the rest of the CDR3 is filled in from the germline J gene. The chain uses TRBV5-6 and TRBJ1-3; TRBD1 matches 7 bases. This CDR3 has 15 amino acids. With 7 bases clipped from V and 8 bases from J, the junction kept 15 bases outside the gene matches. Germline V gene data show CDR1 as SGHDT and CDR2 as YYEEEE. The CDR3 DNA, read in part, is TGTGCCAGCCGAAACAGGGGTAACGGCATAGACACC. The encoded protein is CASRNRGNGIDT. The entire CDR3 reads CASRNRGNGIDTIYF. The whole variable domain, remainder taken from reference TRBV5-6 and TRBJ1-3, is DAGVTQSPTHLIKTRGQQVTLRCSPKSGHDTVSWYQQALGQGPQFIFQYYEEEERQRGNFPDRFSGHQFPNYSSELNVNALLLGDSALYLCASRNRGNGIDTIYFGEGSWLTVV.